This TCR beta chain was obtained from a study of beta chain features in type 1 diabetes. The study's findings and limits: Relative to healthy donors, patients appeared to have naive, central memory and Treg TCRB repertoires that were more similar. Researchers report that Type 1 diabetes patients had moderately but significantly shorter TCRB CDR3s across all four CD4+ subsets. High TCR expression in some cells could lead to their over-representation in cDNA sequencing.

To note about this clone: Its antigen is not known.

Sequencing targeted expressed TCRB transcripts, as all isolated RNA had been reverse transcribed. Assay: immunoSEQ multiplex PCR; the TCRdb copy retains only in-frame clones and omits some. The table has hundreds of thousands of clones, more than 13% seen once. This TCR derives from a man aged 18 to 30 with type 1 diabetes. Material for sequencing was naive CD4+ T cells from blood.

CDR3 nucleotides: TGTGCCAGCATCCTCTTGGTACGGGACTATGGCTACACCTTC. Protein: CASILLVRDYGYTF. The chain employs TRBV2 and TRBJ1-2, with D uncertain. The CDR3 contains 14 residues. The germline V gene encodes CDR1 SNHLY and CDR2 FYNNEI. V dropped 7 bases and J dropped 3 bases, with 15 bases sitting between them.